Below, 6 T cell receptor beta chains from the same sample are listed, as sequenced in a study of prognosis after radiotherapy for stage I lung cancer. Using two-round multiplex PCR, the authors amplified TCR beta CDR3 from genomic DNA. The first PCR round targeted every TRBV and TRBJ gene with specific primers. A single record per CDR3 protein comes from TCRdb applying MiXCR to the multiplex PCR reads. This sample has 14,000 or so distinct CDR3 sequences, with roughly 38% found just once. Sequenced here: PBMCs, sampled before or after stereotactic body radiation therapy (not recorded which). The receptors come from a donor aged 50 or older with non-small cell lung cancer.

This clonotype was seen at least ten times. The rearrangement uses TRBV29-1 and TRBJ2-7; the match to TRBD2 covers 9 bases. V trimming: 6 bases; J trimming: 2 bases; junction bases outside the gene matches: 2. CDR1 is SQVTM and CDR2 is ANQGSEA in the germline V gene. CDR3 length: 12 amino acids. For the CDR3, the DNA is TGCAGCGTCGCTAGCGGGACCTACGAGCAGTACTTC. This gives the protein CSVASGTYEQYF.

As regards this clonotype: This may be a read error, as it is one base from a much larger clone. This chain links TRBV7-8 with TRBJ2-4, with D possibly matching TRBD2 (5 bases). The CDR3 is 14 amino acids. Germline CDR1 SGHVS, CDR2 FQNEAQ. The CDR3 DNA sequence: TGTGTCAGCAGTGGTAATAGCGCGCAATTGTTGCAGTACTTC. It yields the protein CVSSGNSAQLLQYF.

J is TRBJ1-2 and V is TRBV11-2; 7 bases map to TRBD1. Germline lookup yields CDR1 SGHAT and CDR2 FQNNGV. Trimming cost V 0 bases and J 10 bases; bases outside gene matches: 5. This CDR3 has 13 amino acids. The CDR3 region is CASSLDRKGAYTF. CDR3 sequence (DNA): TGTGCCAGCAGCTTAGATCGGAAGGGGGCCTACACCTTC.

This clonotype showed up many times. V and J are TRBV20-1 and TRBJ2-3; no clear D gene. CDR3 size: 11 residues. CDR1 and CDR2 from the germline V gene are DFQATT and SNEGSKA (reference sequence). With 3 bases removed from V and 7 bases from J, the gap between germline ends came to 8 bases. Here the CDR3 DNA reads TGCAGTGCTAGTGATGAGCATACGCAGTATTTT. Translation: CSASDEHTQYF.

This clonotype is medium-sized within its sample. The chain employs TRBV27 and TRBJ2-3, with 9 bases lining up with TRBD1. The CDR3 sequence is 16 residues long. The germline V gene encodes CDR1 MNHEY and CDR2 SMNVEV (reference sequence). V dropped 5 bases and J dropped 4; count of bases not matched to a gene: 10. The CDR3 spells CASSINRDRVPDTQYF. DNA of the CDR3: TGTGCCAGCAGTATCAACCGGGACAGGGTCCCAGATACGCAGTATTTT.

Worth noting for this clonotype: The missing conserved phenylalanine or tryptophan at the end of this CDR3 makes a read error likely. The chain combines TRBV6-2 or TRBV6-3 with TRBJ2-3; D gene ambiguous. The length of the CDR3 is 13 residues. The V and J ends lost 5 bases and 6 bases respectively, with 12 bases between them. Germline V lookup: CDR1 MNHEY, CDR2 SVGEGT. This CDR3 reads CASSLFKGDTQYS. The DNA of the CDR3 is TGTGCCAGCAGTCTATTCAAGGGTGATACGCAGTATTCT.